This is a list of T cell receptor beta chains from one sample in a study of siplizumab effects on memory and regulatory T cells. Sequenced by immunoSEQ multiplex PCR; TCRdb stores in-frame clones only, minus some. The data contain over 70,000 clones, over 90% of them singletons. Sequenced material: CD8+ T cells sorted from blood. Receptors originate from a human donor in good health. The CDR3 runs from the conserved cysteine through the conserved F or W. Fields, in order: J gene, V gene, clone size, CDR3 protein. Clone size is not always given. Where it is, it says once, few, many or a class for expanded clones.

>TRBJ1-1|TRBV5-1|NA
CASSRWDRKQGTEAFF
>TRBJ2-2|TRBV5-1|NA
CASSSSLALPNTGELFF
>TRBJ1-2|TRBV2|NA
CASGPDRGANYGYTF
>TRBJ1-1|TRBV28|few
CASSFQGGNTEAFF
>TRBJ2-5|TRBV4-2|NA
CASSQDIGGGGETQYF
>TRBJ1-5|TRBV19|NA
CASSTFGTGQPQHF
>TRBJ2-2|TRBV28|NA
CASSRIKRDTGELFF
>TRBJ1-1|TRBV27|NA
CASRDGPNTEAFF
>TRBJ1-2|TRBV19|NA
CASIYRGNGRGYTF
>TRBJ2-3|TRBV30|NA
CAWSPRTDTQYF
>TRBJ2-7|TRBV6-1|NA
CASSESPSSYEQYF
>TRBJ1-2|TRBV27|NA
CASRWTDSYGYTF
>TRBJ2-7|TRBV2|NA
CASSEAHRTAYEQYF
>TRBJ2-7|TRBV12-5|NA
CASGLVEVEGGSAWYEQYF
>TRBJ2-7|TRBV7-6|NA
CASRRLEGPSYEQYF
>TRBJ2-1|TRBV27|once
CASSFLGGRSYNEQFF
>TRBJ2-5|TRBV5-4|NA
CASSLDGQIQETQYF
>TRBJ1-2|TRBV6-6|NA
CASSYLGAEEGYTF
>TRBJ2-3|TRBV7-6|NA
CASSFDRDRFTDTQYF
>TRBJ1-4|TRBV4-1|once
CASSQADRGEGTNEKLFF
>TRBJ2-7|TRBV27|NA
CASRWTVDYEQYF
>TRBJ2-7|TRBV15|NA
CATSRITPYEQYF
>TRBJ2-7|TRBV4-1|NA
CASSPDRGSYEQYF
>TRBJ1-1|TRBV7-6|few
CASSQGQGGSEAFF
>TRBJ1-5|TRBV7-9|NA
CASSLGQEPQPQHF
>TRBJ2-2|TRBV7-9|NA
CASSTQTGGDTGELFF
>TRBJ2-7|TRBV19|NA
CASSISDAGDEQYF
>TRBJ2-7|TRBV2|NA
CASKVAGSYEQYF
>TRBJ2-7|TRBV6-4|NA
CASSEAGDSYEQYF
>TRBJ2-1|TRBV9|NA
CASSVESANEQFF
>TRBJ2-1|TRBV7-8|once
CASSFERPNPYNEQFF
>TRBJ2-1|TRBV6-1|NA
CASTEASGWNEQFF
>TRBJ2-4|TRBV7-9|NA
CASSPGQGRAKNIQYF
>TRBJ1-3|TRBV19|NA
CASKSKKGGESSGNTIYF
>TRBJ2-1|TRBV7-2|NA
CASSLASGSSYNEQFF
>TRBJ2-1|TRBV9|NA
CASSASGTGGFYNEQFF
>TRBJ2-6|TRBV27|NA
CASSLHAETGANVLTF
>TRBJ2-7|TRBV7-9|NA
CASSLSYEQYF
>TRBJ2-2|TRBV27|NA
CASSSRDYPFHTGELFF
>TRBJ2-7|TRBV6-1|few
CASSEALRLDAEQYF
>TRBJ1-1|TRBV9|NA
CASSGGQGPGEAFF
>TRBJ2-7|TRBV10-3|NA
CAFRRAAYEQYF
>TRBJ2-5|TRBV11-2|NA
CASSLASWTQETQYF